The entry below gives a single T cell receptor beta chain sequence along with its context. This record belongs to a study of glioma-infiltrating T cells after dendritic cell vaccination. Assay used: immunoSEQ multiplex PCR; TCRdb lists only in-frame clones, some missing. The sample carries 55,000 to 75,000 clones, about 80% recorded once. As for time point: after dendritic cell vaccination, including at tumor progression/relapse. Germline V gene sequence: CDR1 SGHAT, CDR2 FQNNGV. The CDR3 runs to 14 residues. Between the trimmed V and J ends, which lost 6 bases and 1 base, there was a span of 11 bases.

Sequenced here: blood, sampled after dendritic cell vaccination. The chain uses TRBV11-2 and TRBJ2-3, with D unresolved. This TCR was recovered from a human donor with glioblastoma. This chain's CDR3 is CASRSLRGTDTQYF. CDR3 in DNA: TGTGCCAGCAGATCCCTGAGAGGCACAGATACGCAGTATTTT. The whole variable domain, remainder taken from reference TRBV11-2 and TRBJ2-3, is EAGVAQSPRYKIIEKRQSVAFWCNPISGHATLYWYQQILGQGPKLLIQFQNNGVVDDSQLPKDRFSAERLKGVDSTLKIQPAKLEDSAVYLCASRSLRGTDTQYFGPGTRLTVL.